A single sample gave rise to the 22 T cell receptor beta chains below, sequenced in a study of technical replicates of blood from a handful of donors. Libraries were prepared by immunoSEQ multiplex PCR; TCRdb keeps only in-frame clonotypes and omits some of them. Of about 15,000 clones in the sample, over 70% were seen once. The sequenced sample was PBMCs. The receptors here all came from a human donor in good health.

This sequence joins TRBV18 and TRBJ1-1; D unclear. The CDR3 loop spans 13 amino acids. CDR1 is KGHSH and CDR2 is LQKENI in the germline V gene. Trimming removed 1 base at V and 11 bases at J, with 14 bases between. CDR3 amino acids: CASSPRERELAFF. CDR3 nucleotide sequence: TGTGCCAGCTCACCACGGGAGAGAGAGTTGGCTTTCTTT.

The sample holds a few counts of this clone. The chain joins TRBV7-9 to TRBJ1-3; no firm D call. The CDR3 totals 12 residues. Trimming removed 6 bases from V and 3 bases from J, with 6 bases in between. The V gene's germline CDR1 is SEHNR and CDR2 FQNEAQ (reference sequence). The CDR3 DNA sequence: TGTGCCAGCAGGGCTAGTGGAAACACCATATATTTT. Translating gives CASRASGNTIYF.

J is TRBJ2-6 and V is TRBV29-1; D gene unclear. Germline V gives CDR1 SQVTM, CDR2 ANQGSEA. CDR3 length equals 17 residues. Trimming took off 5 bases at V and 0 bases at J, with 17 bases between the two ends. The CDR3 spells CSVNEVDRFSGANVLTF. The DNA of the CDR3 is TGCAGCGTTAATGAGGTTGATAGGTTCTCTGGGGCCAACGTCCTGACTTTC. Looking up the rest from reference TRBV29-1 and TRBJ2-6 gives the full variable domain: SAVISQKPSRDICQRGTSLTIQCQVDSQVTMMFWYRQQPGQSLTLIATANQGSEATYESGFVIDKFPISRPNLTFSTLTVSNMSPEDSSIYLCSVNEVDRFSGANVLTFGAGSRLTVL.

The chain joins TRBV20-1 to TRBJ2-3, with TRBD1 matching 7 bases. Germline CDR1 and CDR2: DFQATT and SNEGSKA (reference sequence). J lost 8 bases, V lost 5 bases, and 4 bases had no gene match. The CDR3 loop spans 11 amino acids. CDR3 region: CSAEQGRTQYF. As DNA, the CDR3 is TGCAGTGCTGAACAGGGGCGTACGCAGTATTTT.

This chain joins TRBV10-3 and TRBJ2-3; D is possibly TRBD1 (5 bases). Germline V gene lookup returns CDR1 ENHRY and CDR2 SYGVKD. The CDR3 sequence is 15 residues long. V was pared by 0 bases and J by 5 bases, with 12 bases between. CDR3 sequence reads: CAISESKGSGDTQYF. The CDR3 DNA is TGTGCCATCAGTGAGTCGAAGGGGTCCGGAGATACGCAGTATTTT.

V is TRBV19 and J is TRBJ1-2; possible D gene TRBD1, 5 bases. CDR1 LNHDA and CDR2 SQIVND come from the germline V gene (reference sequence). V was shortened by 3 bases and J by 2 bases, with 13 bases between the two germline ends. The CDR3 extends over 15 amino acids. The CDR3 region is CASSMRGLRNYGYTF. For the CDR3, the DNA is TGTGCCAGTAGTATGAGGGGACTGAGAAACTATGGCTACACCTTC.

The chain links TRBV6-1 to TRBJ1-3; the match to TRBD1 covers 7 bases. Germline V gene lookup returns CDR1 MNHNS and CDR2 SASEGT. The CDR3 loop spans 15 amino acids. The trim removed 1 base at V and 4 bases at J, leaving 4 bases unmatched. CDR3 in amino acids: CASSEGGTVGNTIYF. In nucleotides, the CDR3 is TGTGCCAGCAGTGAAGGGGGGACAGTCGGAAACACCATATATTTT.

The chain is built from TRBV15 and TRBJ2-3; the D gene is possibly TRBD2 (7 bases). The CDR3 length is 16 residues. Per the germline V gene, CDR1 is LNHNV and CDR2 is YYDKDF (reference sequence). Trimming removed 5 bases from V and 2 bases from J, with 17 bases in between. The CDR3 nucleotides read TGTGCCACCAGCTTGGGGGGCGGGAGTATCACAGATACGCAGTATTTT. Protein: CATSLGGGSITDTQYF.

This clone appeared a single time. The V gene is TRBV18, the J gene TRBJ1-4; 8 bases are a match to TRBD1. CDR3 length: 15 residues. The germline gives CDR1 KGHSH, CDR2 LQKENI. V shed 0 bases and J 8 bases; nucleotides not matched to a gene: 5. CDR3: CASSPPESGGEKLFF. The CDR3 nucleotides read TGTGCCAGCTCACCACCGGAGTCAGGGGGCGAAAAACTGTTTTTT.

This clone has just one count. The CDR3 here is CASSPRGAVDIQYF. Here the CDR3 DNA reads TGTGCCAGCAGCCCCCGCGGCGCGGTGGACATTCAGTACTTC. The chain has TRBV11-2 and TRBJ2-4; D not certain. V was cut by 5 bases and J by 8 bases, with 16 bases left in between. The CDR3 is made up of 14 amino acids. CDR1 SGHAT and CDR2 FQNNGV come from the germline V gene.

The chain links TRBV13 to TRBJ1-5; a weak D match, TRBD1 (5 bases). V was cut by 2 bases and J by 6 bases, with 17 bases left in between. This CDR3 contains 16 residues. Germline V lookup: CDR1 PRHDT, CDR2 FYEKMQ (reference sequence). CDR3 nucleotides: TGTGCCAGCAGCTTAAGTTCGTCGGGACTAACTCAGCCCCAGCATTTT. Translated, it gives CASSLSSSGLTQPQHF.

The CDR3: CAWSTGTSGVRGEQFF. The CDR3 DNA sequence: TGTGCCTGGAGTACCGGGACTAGCGGGGTCCGGGGGGAGCAGTTCTTC. The chain has TRBV30 and TRBJ2-1; 13 nucleotides match TRBD2. The CDR3 sequence is 16 residues long. Germline V gene sequence: CDR1 GTSNPN, CDR2 SVGIG (reference sequence). Unmatched junction bases numbered 11, after V lost 2 bases and J lost 10 bases. The whole variable domain, filled in from reference TRBV30 and TRBJ2-1, reads SQTIHQWPATLVQPVGSPLSLECTVEGTSNPNLYWYRQAAGRGLQLLFYSVGIGQISSEVPQNLSASRPQDRQFILSSKKLLLSDSGFYLCAWSTGTSGVRGEQFFGPGTRLTVL.

The J gene is TRBJ2-1, the V gene TRBV6-1; D perhaps matches TRBD1 (6 bases). V was shortened by 2 bases and J by 9 bases, with 17 bases between the two germline ends. Germline V CDR1 and CDR2: MNHNS, SASEGT. This CDR3 is built from 15 residues. CDR3 residues: CASSEMAGAGSEQFF. In DNA, the CDR3 is TGTGCCAGCAGTGAAATGGCAGGGGCGGGCTCTGAGCAGTTCTTC.

The chain links TRBV7-2 to TRBJ2-3, with a weak D call TRBD1 (6 bases). The V and J ends lost 6 bases and 2 bases respectively, with 12 bases between them. The CDR3 totals 14 residues. Per the germline V gene, CDR1 is SGHTA and CDR2 is FQGNSA. CDR3: CASRHRVATDTQYF. Here the CDR3 DNA reads TGTGCCAGCAGACACAGGGTTGCCACAGATACGCAGTATTTT.

The chain couples TRBV28 to TRBJ2-1; D is undetermined. The CDR3 extends over 11 amino acids. The V end was cut by 7 bases, the J end by 8 bases, with 9 bases between. The germline CDR1 and CDR2 sequences are MDHEN and SYDVKM. CDR3 nucleotide sequence: TGTGCCAGCACCCTTGGGCATGAGCAGTTCTTC. Translation: CASTLGHEQFF.

The rearrangement joins TRBV10-1 to TRBJ2-2; 9 bases are a match to TRBD2. The CDR3 extends over 18 amino acids. The V and J ends lost 2 bases and 4 bases, in that order; junction bases with no gene match: 11. The germline V gene encodes CDR1 WNHNN and CDR2 SYGVQD (reference sequence). The CDR3 reads CASSEVPLAGLATGELFF. CDR3 DNA: TGCGCCAGCAGTGAGGTCCCGCTAGCGGGATTGGCCACCGGGGAGCTGTTTTTT.

For the CDR3, the DNA is TGTGCCAGCAGTTTACCCCATCAGGGTTTGAACACTGAAGCTTTCTTT. Its protein product is CASSLPHQGLNTEAFF. The chain recombines TRBV28 with TRBJ1-1; a possible D gene is TRBD1 (5 bases). V gave up 2 bases and J gave up 0 bases, with 13 bases separating them. Germline V gene lookup returns CDR1 MDHEN and CDR2 SYDVKM. There are 16 residues in the CDR3.

The chain is built from TRBV28 and TRBJ2-7, with TRBD1 matching 8 bases. This CDR3 spans 15 amino acids. Germline V lookup: CDR1 MDHEN, CDR2 SYDVKM. The V gene end was trimmed by 5 bases and the J gene end by 6 bases; junction bases not matched to a gene: 12. CDR3 sequence reads: CASSVLRTGPSEQYF. The DNA of the CDR3 is TGTGCCAGCAGTGTTCTCCGGACAGGGCCGTCCGAGCAGTACTTC.

The V and J genes are TRBV6-4 and TRBJ2-1; 11 nucleotides align to TRBD2. This CDR3 has 15 residues. With 3 bases clipped from V and 9 bases from J, the junction kept 7 bases outside the gene matches. Germline V gene lookup returns CDR1 MRHNA and CDR2 SNTAGT. CDR3 loop: CASSELAGDGGEQFF. CDR3 nucleotides: TGTGCCAGCAGTGAACTAGCGGGAGATGGCGGTGAGCAGTTCTTC.

This clone has just a few counts. The V and J genes are TRBV2 and TRBJ2-4; 12 positions match TRBD1. J was trimmed by 1 base and V by 6 bases; bases with no gene match: 1. CDR1 and CDR2 (germline): SNHLY, FYNNEI. CDR3 length: 15 residues. The CDR3 sequence: CASRGQGAAKNIQYF. CDR3 DNA sequence: TGTGCCAGCAGGGGACAGGGGGCCGCCAAAAACATTCAGTACTTC.

This clone was recorded a few times. V and J are TRBV11-2 and TRBJ1-1; D remains unclear. The germline CDR1 and CDR2 sequences are SGHAT and FQNNGV. The CDR3 has 13 amino acids. Trimming removed 1 base at V and 2 bases at J, with 5 bases between. The CDR3 sequence is CASSLAGNTEAFF. In DNA, the CDR3 is TGTGCCAGCAGCTTAGCCGGTAACACTGAAGCTTTCTTT.

The chain has TRBV7-8 and TRBJ2-6; tentative D call: TRBD2 (5 bases). V was shortened by 2 bases and J by 0 bases, with 14 bases between the two germline ends. The CDR3 is 18 amino acids. CDR1 and CDR2 from the germline V gene are SGHVS and FQNEAQ. The CDR3: CASSLRKGRDSGANVLTF. The CDR3 coding sequence is TGTGCCAGCAGCTTACGTAAAGGTCGGGACTCTGGGGCCAACGTCCTGACTTTC.